What follows describes a single T cell receptor (beta chain). The CDR3 consists of 12 residues. One Seattle source followed patients from active infection through their disease course. This specimen comes from a study of blood T cell repertoires in COVID-19. The wider study: The cDNA or gDNA used as material had been derived from T cells, B-cell-depleted T cells, or PBMCs.

Per the original data handling: It was from reference gene primer amplification that nucleated cell counts were estimated. Here immunoSEQ multiplex PCR was the method, and the copy in TCRdb shows in-frame clones only, minus some. V and J calls and clone size follow that table, whereas D and trimming were derived from the DNA. The sample includes 250,000 to 300,000 clones, approximately 86% seen only once; the top ten take over 10%. The TCR was taken from a woman between 65 and 79 years old with COVID-19, enrolled during active disease. Sample: peripheral blood. This rearrangement joins TRBV21-1 to TRBJ1-5. TRBV21-1 is listed as a pseudogene. CDR3 bases: TGTGCCAGCAGCAATATGAATCAGCCCCAGCATTTT. The encoded protein is CASSNMNQPQHF.